This T cell receptor (beta chain) derives from a study of cytomegalovirus exposure and HLA in healthy donors. Findings and caveats of the study: A later analysis reported that several of the most significant clusters appeared to be linked to common viral pathogens, among them Epstein-Barr virus.

Details on this clone: What it binds is not known.

The PCR used 60 Vbeta and 13 Jbeta primers. The method was immunoSEQ multiplex PCR; TCRdb's version includes in-frame clones alone and lacks a portion of them. This sample has around 150,000 clones, with roughly 79% found just once. The specimen sequenced was PBMCs. This clonotype originated in a man aged 25 to 40 in good health and CMV-seropositive.

CDR3 protein: CASGLLRNEQYF. In nucleotides, the CDR3 is TGTGCCAGCGGACTATTAAGGAACGAGCAGTACTTC. This chain links TRBV27 with TRBJ2-7; a possible D gene is TRBD2 (6 bases). Per the germline V gene, CDR1 is MNHEY and CDR2 is SMNVEV (reference sequence). Deletions cut 8 bases from V and 5 bases from J, with 13 bases between. The CDR3 length is 12 residues.